The 25 T cell receptor beta chains reported below all come from one sample, sequenced in a study of blood T cell repertoires in COVID-19. Libraries were prepared by immunoSEQ multiplex PCR; TCRdb keeps only in-frame clonotypes and omits some of them. The table records approximately 70,000 clones, more than 85% of them present only once. Sequenced input: peripheral blood. These receptors all stem from a man aged 45-65 years with COVID-19, enrolled during active disease.

The chain combines TRBV28 with TRBJ2-7; 12 bases are shared with TRBD2. This CDR3 spans 15 amino acids. The V gene end was trimmed by 6 bases and the J gene end by 4 bases; junction bases not matched to a gene: 7. Germline V CDR1 and CDR2: MDHEN, SYDVKM. As DNA, the CDR3 is TGTGCCAGCAGCCCATCTAGCGGGAGGGTTTACGAGCAGTACTTC. It is translated as CASSPSSGRVYEQYF. Complete variable domain (other parts from reference TRBV28 and TRBJ2-7): DVKVTQSSRYLVKRTGEKVFLECVQDMDHENMFWYRQDPGLGLRLIYFSYDVKMKEKGDIPEGYSVSREKKERFSLILESASTNQTSMYLCASSPSSGRVYEQYFGPGTRLTVT.

The chain recombines TRBV5-1 with TRBJ2-5, with TRBD2 matching over 10 bases. Germline trimming cut 0 bases from V and 5 bases from J; bases unmatched to any gene: 7. Germline V CDR1 and CDR2: SGHRS, YFSETQ. This CDR3 has 16 amino acids. The CDR3 reads CASSLGVAGGLETQYF. The CDR3 DNA reads TGCGCCAGCAGCTTGGGGGTAGCGGGAGGTCTCGAGACCCAGTACTTC.

The V call is TRBV10-2, the J call TRBJ2-7; 9 nucleotides agree with TRBD1. J gave up 4 bases and V 3 bases, and 1 base lay outside the gene matches. Per germline, CDR1 WSHSY and CDR2 SAAADI. The CDR3 contains 13 residues. The CDR3 bases are TGCGCCAGCAGTGAAGGGACAGGGTACGAGCAGTACGTC. This gives the protein CASSEGTGYEQYV.

DNA of the CDR3: TGTGCCTGGGAACCCCGCCACAGTCCTAATGAAAAACTGTTTTTT. This encodes CAWEPRHSPNEKLFF. The rearrangement joins TRBV30 to TRBJ1-4, with D uncertain. The CDR3 is 15 amino acids. V lost 5 bases and J 3 bases, leaving 16 bases between the germline ends. Germline V gene lookup returns CDR1 GTSNPN and CDR2 SVGIG (reference sequence).

This clone was counted between two and nine times. V usage is TRBV7-2 and J usage is TRBJ2-7; TRBD2 agrees at 9 bases. Germline lookup yields CDR1 SGHTA and CDR2 FQGNSA. V was pared by 6 bases and J by 3 bases, with 3 bases of the junction left unmatched. CDR3 size: 13 residues. CDR3 DNA sequence: TGTGCCAGCAGGTTTAGCGGGGGCTACGAGCAGTACTTC. Translating gives CASRFSGGYEQYF.

This chain joins TRBV2 and TRBJ1-2; 7 nucleotides line up with TRBD1. Germline V lookup: CDR1 SNHLY, CDR2 FYNNEI. V lost 6 bases to trimming and J lost 5 bases; unmatched junction nucleotides: 9. The CDR3 runs to 14 residues. The CDR3 nucleotides read TGTGCCAGCAGAGGACAGGTGATATTATATGGCTACACCTTC. Its translation: CASRGQVILYGYTF.

V and J are TRBV30 and TRBJ1-3; D may be TRBD1 (5 bases). CDR1 is GTSNPN and CDR2 is SVGIG in the germline V gene (reference sequence). The CDR3 spans 14 residues. Trimming pared 5 bases from V and 5 bases from J, leaving 16 bases between. DNA of the CDR3: TGTGCCTGGGGTTTAGGGGATTTGAGAAACACCATATATTTT. It specifies CAWGLGDLRNTIYF.

The chain has TRBV5-1 and TRBJ1-5, with D possibly being TRBD1 (5 bases). V lost 0 bases and J lost 7, with 8 bases in between. Germline lookup yields CDR1 SGHRS and CDR2 YFSETQ. This CDR3 is 13 amino acids long. In DNA, the CDR3 is TGCGCCAGCAGCTTGGAGGGGCTACAGCCCCAGCATTTT. Amino acids: CASSLEGLQPQHF.

CDR3 region: CASSSGRGKTEAFF. The CDR3 nucleotides are TGTGCCAGCAGTTCGGGTAGGGGGAAAACTGAAGCTTTCTTT. V gene TRBV27 combines with J gene TRBJ1-1, with a tentative D call TRBD1 (6 bases). The germline V and J ends were trimmed by 4 bases and 5 bases, with 14 bases remaining between them. The CDR3 spans 14 residues. Germline V gene lookup returns CDR1 MNHEY and CDR2 SMNVEV (reference sequence).

The chain joins TRBV10-3 to TRBJ2-3, with TRBD2 matching 9 bases. J was trimmed by 2 bases and V by 9 bases; bases with no gene match: 6. The germline gives CDR1 ENHRY, CDR2 SYGVKD. The CDR3 runs to 14 residues. The CDR3 DNA is TGTGCCATACTAGCGGGCCGCACCACAGATACGCAGTATTTT. Protein product: CAILAGRTTDTQYF.

This chain joins TRBV5-1 and TRBJ2-1; 8 nucleotides line up with TRBD2. V lost 0 bases, J lost 0 bases, and 5 bases stayed unmatched. CDR1 and CDR2 from the germline V gene are SGHRS and YFSETQ. The CDR3 is 17 residues long. The CDR3 region is CASSLASGGSSYNEQFF. DNA of the CDR3: TGCGCCAGCAGCTTGGCGAGCGGGGGCTCCTCCTACAATGAGCAGTTCTTC.

The J gene is TRBJ2-1, the V gene TRBV5-4; 14 positions match TRBD2. CDR1 is SGHNT and CDR2 is YYREEE in the germline V gene (reference sequence). Trimming removed 3 bases from V and 8 bases from J; junction bases left unmatched: 4. The CDR3 totals 15 residues. Here the CDR3 DNA reads TGTGCCAGCAGCTCGGGACTAGCGGGAGTTTATGAGCAGTTCTTC. Protein sequence: CASSSGLAGVYEQFF. Using reference TRBV5-4 and TRBJ2-1 for the parts outside the CDR3, the full variable domain is ETGVTQSPTHLIKTRGQQVTLRCSSQSGHNTVSWYQQALGQGPQFIFQYYREEENGRGNFPPRFSGLQFPNYSSELNVNALELDDSALYLCASSSGLAGVYEQFFGPGTRLTVL.

The chain uses TRBV15 and TRBJ2-2, with TRBD1 identical over 9 bases. Germline lookup yields CDR1 LNHNV and CDR2 YYDKDF (reference sequence). The CDR3 runs 19 residues. The ends lost 0 bases at V and 9 bases at J; junction bases unmatched: 17. The chain's CDR3 is CATSREGTGSAAGFRELFF. In nucleotides, the CDR3 is TGTGCCACCAGCAGAGAAGGGACAGGGAGCGCGGCAGGCTTCAGGGAGCTGTTTTTT.

The rearrangement uses TRBV15 and TRBJ2-1; TRBD2 agrees at 14 bases. V lost 3 bases to trimming and J lost 8 bases; unmatched junction nucleotides: 6. There are 16 residues in the CDR3. Germline V CDR1 and CDR2: LNHNV, YYDKDF (reference sequence). The CDR3 nucleotides are TGTGCCACCAGCAGGCCGGGACTAGCGGGAGTGGATGAGCAGTTCTTC. Translated: CATSRPGLAGVDEQFF.

V is TRBV5-1 and J is TRBJ2-1, with a weak D call TRBD2 (6 bases). This CDR3 region has 15 residues. With 0 bases removed from V and 7 bases from J, the gap between germline ends came to 14 bases. Germline CDR1 is SGHRS and CDR2 is YFSETQ. Here the CDR3 reads CASSLAGTAPNEQFF. Written as DNA, the CDR3 is TGCGCCAGCAGCTTGGCCGGGACTGCCCCGAATGAGCAGTTCTTC.

This rearrangement joins TRBV9 to TRBJ2-1; D uncertain. In germline, CDR1 is SGDLS, CDR2 YYNGEE. Trimming took off 0 bases at V and 9 bases at J, with 10 bases between the two ends. The CDR3 has 13 residues. CDR3 in DNA: TGTGCCAGCAGCGTAGATCTTGCCGGTGAGCAGTTCTTC. This codes for CASSVDLAGEQFF.

This chain links TRBV7-2 with TRBJ1-1, with a weak D call TRBD1 (6 bases). Trimming took off 5 bases at V and 2 bases at J, with 15 bases between the two ends. CDR3 length: 15 amino acids. CDR1 is SGHTA, CDR2 FQGNSA, per germline. This CDR3 is CASSAHRVSNTEAFF. The DNA of the CDR3 is TGTGCCAGCAGCGCCCACAGGGTTAGTAACACTGAAGCTTTCTTT.

This clone was counted at least ten times. V gene TRBV4-1 combines with J gene TRBJ2-7, with TRBD2 as a possible D gene (6 bases). The CDR3 has 14 residues. With 1 base removed from V and 6 bases from J, the gap between germline ends came to 13 bases. The germline gives CDR1 MGHRA, CDR2 YSYEKL. CDR3 DNA: TGCGCCAGCAGCCAAGGGCCGAACGGGGGCGAGCAGTACGTC. Translating it yields CASSQGPNGGEQYV.

This clone was seen more than once but under ten times. The rearrangement uses TRBV19 and TRBJ2-5, with TRBD2 as a possible D gene (6 bases). The CDR3 spans 13 residues. Deletions cut 5 bases from V and 5 bases from J, with 12 bases between. Per germline, CDR1 LNHDA and CDR2 SQIVND (reference sequence). CDR3 DNA sequence: TGTGCCAGTAGTTCGAGGGGAGGCGAGACCCAGTACTTC. Encoded protein: CASSSRGGETQYF.

The V call is TRBV29-1, the J call TRBJ2-5; D uncertain. Germline-derived CDR1 and CDR2 are SQVTM and ANQGSEA. V was clipped by 3 bases and J by 5 bases, with 7 bases between them. The CDR3 runs 11 residues. The CDR3 spells CSVEVRETQYF. Here the CDR3 DNA reads TGCAGCGTTGAGGTGAGGGAGACCCAGTACTTC.

The chain links TRBV4-1 to TRBJ2-5, with 10 bases that match TRBD1. The trim removed 7 bases at V and 2 bases at J, leaving 25 bases unmatched. Per germline, CDR1 MGHRA and CDR2 YSYEKL. This CDR3 region has 21 residues. The CDR3 DNA reads TGCGCCAGCACTCAAACAAGCTCCTGGACAGGGGGTATAGGGGGGCAAGAGACCCAGTACTTC. Translation gives CASTQTSSWTGGIGGQETQYF.

The V gene is TRBV5-6, the J gene TRBJ1-2; D possibly corresponds to TRBD1 (5 bases). This CDR3 has 13 residues. The V end lost 5 bases, the J end lost 7 bases, and 15 bases lay between the germline ends. Per germline, CDR1 SGHDT and CDR2 YYEEEE. This CDR3 reads CASRDDSVSGYTF. The CDR3 region has the DNA TGTGCCAGCAGGGACGACAGCGTCTCTGGCTACACCTTC.

The chain links TRBV2 to TRBJ2-3, with D unclear. The V end was cut by 6 bases, the J end by 0 bases, with 10 bases between. Germline-derived CDR1 and CDR2 are SNHLY and FYNNEI. This CDR3 is 14 amino acids long. CDR3 sequence (DNA): TGTGCCAGCAGGTCGACACTCAGCACAGATACGCAGTATTTT. Translating gives CASRSTLSTDTQYF.

The chain employs TRBV6-6 and TRBJ1-3; weak D call: TRBD1 (5 bases). The V and J ends lost 5 bases and 0 bases respectively, with 11 bases between them. There are 15 residues in the CDR3. Germline V gene sequence: CDR1 MNHNY, CDR2 SVGAGI (reference sequence). In DNA, the CDR3 is TGTGCCAGCAGTCGACAGTCCGTCTCTGGAAACACCATATATTTT. This gives the protein CASSRQSVSGNTIYF.

The rearrangement uses TRBV4-2 and TRBJ2-5; no clear D gene. Germline assignment: CDR1 LGHNA and CDR2 YNFKEQ. V lost 0 bases, J lost 5 bases, and 10 bases lay in between. CDR3 length: 14 residues. The CDR3 nucleotides read TGTGCCAGCAGCCAAGACCTTATCCGTGAGACCCAGTACTTC. Residues: CASSQDLIRETQYF.